This T cell receptor beta chain was identified in a study of T-cell memory formation after mild COVID-19. The length of the CDR3 is 16 residues. Germline lookup yields CDR1 MNHNS and CDR2 SASEGT. V shed 0 bases and J 6 bases; nucleotides not matched to a gene: 4. Sample barcodes and UMIs were carried by the TCR alpha and TCR beta cDNA libraries that 5'RACE generated with constant-segment primers. TCRdb re-called the 5' RACE reads with MiXCR, one entry per CDR3 protein. The sample contains 210,000 or so distinct CDR3 sequences, roughly 18% of which appear only once. This clonotype appeared a few times.

This receptor was identified in an adult woman who had mild COVID-19 (a few samples of this study predate the infection). Cell type and time point are not known. Sample: PBMCs or a T cell subset sorted from them (not recorded which). This sequence joins TRBV6-1 and TRBJ2-5; 13 nucleotides match TRBD2. The CDR3 sequence is CASSEAPLAGGKTQYF. The CDR3 DNA sequence: TGTGCCAGCAGTGAAGCCCCACTAGCGGGGGGGAAGACCCAGTACTTC.